Listed below are T cell receptor beta chains from one sample, sequenced in a study of read filtering for tumor transcriptome and immune sequencing. Each CDR3 protein gets one entry after TCRdb re-called the reads with MiXCR. The sample lists around 140,000 distinct CDR3 sequences; roughly an eighth were seen once. Sequencing was done on a sample of a population of CD138-negative cells sorted from bone marrow. These receptors were collected from a donor at least 40 years old with multiple myeloma. Each CDR3 is given with its conserved first and last residue. A D gene is named only where the DNA matches it firmly. Only some rows state a clone size, as once, few, many or a class for expanded clones.

clone size: many; J gene: TRBJ2-7; D gene: TRBD2; V gene: TRBV5-6; CDR3 DNA: TGTGCCAGCAGCCCCCTACGGACTAGCGGCTACGAGCAGTACTTC; CDR3 protein: CASSPLRTSGYEQYF
clone size: few; J gene: TRBJ2-1; D gene: TRBD2; V gene: TRBV11-1; CDR3 DNA: TGTGCCAGCAGCTCTAGCGGGAGGGGGAATGAGCAGTTCTTC; CDR3 protein: CASSSSGRGNEQFF
clone size: few; J gene: TRBJ2-2; D gene: TRBD2; V gene: TRBV6-5; CDR3 DNA: TGTGCCAGCAGTTACGCTAGCGGGATTGCCGGGGAGCTGTTTTTT; CDR3 protein: CASSYASGIAGELFF
clone size: NA; J gene: TRBJ2-1; D gene: NA; V gene: TRBV19; CDR3 DNA: TGTGCCAGTAGTACGGGCAGCTCCTACAATGAGCGGTTCTTC; CDR3 protein: CASSTGSSYNERFF
clone size: many; J gene: TRBJ2-3; D gene: NA; V gene: TRBV28; CDR3 DNA: TGTGCCAGCACCATGGGGGACCCCAGAGGGGCAGATACGCAGTATTTT; CDR3 protein: CASTMGDPRGADTQYF
clone size: many; J gene: TRBJ2-5; D gene: TRBD1; V gene: TRBV7-8; CDR3 DNA: TGTGCCAGCAGCTTAACTCGACCCTACAGGGGGCGCGATCAAGAGACCCAGTACTTC; CDR3 protein: CASSLTRPYRGRDQETQYF
clone size: many; J gene: TRBJ2-5; D gene: NA; V gene: TRBV25-1; CDR3 DNA: TGTGCCAGCTCTGACCGGGACTCTTTAAAAGAGACCCAGTACTTC; CDR3 protein: CASSDRDSLKETQYF
clone size: many; J gene: TRBJ2-7; D gene: TRBD1; V gene: TRBV2; CDR3 DNA: TGTGCCAGCAGTGTGGACAGGGCGAGCTCCTACGAGCGGTACTTC; CDR3 protein: CASSVDRASSYERYF
clone size: many; J gene: TRBJ1-4; D gene: NA; V gene: TRBV11-2; CDR3 DNA: TGTGCCAGCAGCTCCCATAGGGGTTATAATGAAAAACTGTTTTTT; CDR3 protein: CASSSHRGYNEKLFF
clone size: many; J gene: TRBJ2-7; D gene: NA; V gene: TRBV12-3/TRBV12-4; CDR3 DNA: TGTGCCAGCAGTTCCGGATACGAGCAGTACTTC; CDR3 protein: CASSSGYEQYF
clone size: many; J gene: TRBJ1-2; D gene: TRBD1; V gene: TRBV27; CDR3 DNA: TGTGCCAGCAGTTCGACAGGGGCTGACTATGGCTACACCTTC; CDR3 protein: CASSSTGADYGYTF
clone size: NA; J gene: TRBJ2-5; D gene: NA; V gene: TRBV20-1; CDR3 DNA: TGCAGTGCCCCTTTGAAGGAGACCCAGTACTTC; CDR3 protein: CSAPLKETQYF
clone size: many; J gene: TRBJ2-1; D gene: NA; V gene: TRBV20-1; CDR3 DNA: TGCAGTGCTTACCGGGGGGCGGGTACCTACAATGAGCAGTTCTTC; CDR3 protein: CSAYRGAGTYNEQFF
clone size: many; J gene: TRBJ1-5; D gene: NA; V gene: TRBV5-1; CDR3 DNA: TGCGCCAGCAGCCCAGGGACGGAAGATCAGCCCCAGCATTTT; CDR3 protein: CASSPGTEDQPQHF